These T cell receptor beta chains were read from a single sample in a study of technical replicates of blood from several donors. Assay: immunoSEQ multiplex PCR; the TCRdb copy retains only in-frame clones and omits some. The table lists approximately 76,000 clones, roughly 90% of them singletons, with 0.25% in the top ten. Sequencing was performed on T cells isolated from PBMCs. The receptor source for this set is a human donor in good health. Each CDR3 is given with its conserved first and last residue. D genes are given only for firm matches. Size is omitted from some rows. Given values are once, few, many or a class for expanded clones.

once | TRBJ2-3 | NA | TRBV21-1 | CASSIQKPRLAGGEVTYTDTQYF | TGTGCCAGCAGCATCCAGAAACCCCGACTAGCGGGAGGGGAGGTCACCTACACAGATACGCAGTATTTT
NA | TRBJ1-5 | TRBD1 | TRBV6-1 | CASSEMGQGNQPQHF | TGTGCCAGCAGTGAAATGGGACAGGGAAATCAGCCCCAGCATTTT
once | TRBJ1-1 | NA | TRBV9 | CASSVDPDNTEAFF | TGTGCCAGCAGCGTAGATCCAGATAACACTGAAGCTTTCTTT
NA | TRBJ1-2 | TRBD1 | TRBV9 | CASSVGDRYGYTF | TGTGCCAGCAGCGTAGGGGACAGGTATGGCTACACCTTC
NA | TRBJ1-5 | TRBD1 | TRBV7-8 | CASSPKGARDQPQHF | TGTGCCAGCAGCCCCAAGGGGGCGCGGGACCAGCCCCAGCATTTT
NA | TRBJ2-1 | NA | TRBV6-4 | CASSGPGVEQFF | TGTGCCAGCAGTGGTCCAGGGGTCGAGCAGTTCTTC
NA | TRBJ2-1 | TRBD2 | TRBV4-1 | CASSQEPPSGGDNEQFF | TGCGCCAGCAGCCAAGAACCCCCGAGCGGGGGGGACAATGAGCAGTTCTTC
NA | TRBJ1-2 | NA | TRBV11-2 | CASSSNRANYGYTF | TGTGCCAGCAGCTCCAACCGGGCTAACTATGGCTACACCTTC
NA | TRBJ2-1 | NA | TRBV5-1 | CASSLEADSYNEQFF | TGCGCCAGCAGCCTAGAGGCTGACTCCTACAATGAGCAGTTCTTC
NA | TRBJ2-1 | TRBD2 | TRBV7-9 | CASSLSGRIYNEQFF | TGTGCCAGCAGCCTTAGCGGGAGGATCTACAATGAGCAGTTCTTC
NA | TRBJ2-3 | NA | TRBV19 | CASSSSRISLLDTQYF | TGTGCCAGTAGTTCCTCTAGAATATCATTATTAGATACGCAGTATTTT
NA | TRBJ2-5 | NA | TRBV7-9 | CASSLAGAWETQYF | TGTGCCAGCAGCTTAGCGGGAGCTTGGGAGACCCAGTACTTC
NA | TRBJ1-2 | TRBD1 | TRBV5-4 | CASSPKTGDGGYTF | TGTGCCAGCAGCCCCAAGACAGGGGATGGCGGCTACACCTTC
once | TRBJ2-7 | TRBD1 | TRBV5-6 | CASSWSGTGAYEQYF | TGTGCCAGCAGCTGGAGTGGGACAGGGGCCTACGAGCAGTACTTC
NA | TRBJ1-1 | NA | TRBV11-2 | CASSLSYWRSDTEAFF | TGTGCCAGCAGCTTATCATATTGGAGATCGGACACTGAAGCTTTCTTT
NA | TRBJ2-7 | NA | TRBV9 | CASSVGIVGGYEQYF | TGTGCCAGCAGCGTAGGGATAGTCGGAGGCTACGAGCAGTACTTC